The entry that follows covers one TCR beta chain sequence. TCR beta VDJ and CDR3 were profiled, and genomic DNA was the template. In TCRdb, the reads were re-called with MiXCR into one record per CDR3 protein. Found here are roughly 180,000 distinct CDR3 sequences, roughly 64% of them singletons; the top ten hold approximately 44%. This sample was taken from a study of CD8+CD57+ T cells in acquired aplastic anemia. The CDR3 runs to 13 residues. Trimming shortened V by 1 base and J by 1 base, and 2 bases separated the two germline ends. The V gene's germline CDR1 is ENHRY and CDR2 SYGVKD. The chain has TRBV10-3 and TRBJ1-5, with D hard to call. This TCR was recovered from a human donor with severe aplastic anemia or a healthy control (not recorded which). What was sequenced was sorted CD4+, CD8+, or CD8+CD57+ T cells (not recorded which) from PBMCs. In nucleotides, the CDR3 is TGTGCCATCAGTGAGTACAGCAATCAGCCCCAGCATTTT. Translated: CAISEYSNQPQHF.